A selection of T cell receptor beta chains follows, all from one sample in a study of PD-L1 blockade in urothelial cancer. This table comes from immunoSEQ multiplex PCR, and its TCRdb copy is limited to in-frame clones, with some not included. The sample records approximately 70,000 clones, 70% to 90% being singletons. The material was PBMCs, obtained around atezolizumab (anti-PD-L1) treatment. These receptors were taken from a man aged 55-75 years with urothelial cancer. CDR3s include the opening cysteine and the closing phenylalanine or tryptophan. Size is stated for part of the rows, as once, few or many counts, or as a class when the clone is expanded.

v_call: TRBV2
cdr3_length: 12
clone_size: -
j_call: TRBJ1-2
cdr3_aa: CASSGTDYGYTF

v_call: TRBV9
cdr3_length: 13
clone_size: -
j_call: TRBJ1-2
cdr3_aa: CASSGRDRSGYTF

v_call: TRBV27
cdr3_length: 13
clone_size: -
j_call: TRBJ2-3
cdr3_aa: CASSRVEFDTQYF

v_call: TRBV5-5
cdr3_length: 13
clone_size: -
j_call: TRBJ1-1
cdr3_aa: CASTRADNTEAFF

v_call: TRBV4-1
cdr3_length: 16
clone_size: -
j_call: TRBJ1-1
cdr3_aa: CASSQDRVVLNTEAFF

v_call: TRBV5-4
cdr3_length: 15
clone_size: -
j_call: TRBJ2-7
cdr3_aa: CASSLAGTASGEQYF

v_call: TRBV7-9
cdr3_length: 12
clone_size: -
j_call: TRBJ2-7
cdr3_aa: CASRGELYEQYF

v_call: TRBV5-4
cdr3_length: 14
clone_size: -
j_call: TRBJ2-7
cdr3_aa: CASSLTGGFNEQYF

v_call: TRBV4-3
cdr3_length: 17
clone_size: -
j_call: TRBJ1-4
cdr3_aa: CASSQGLIGTVNEKLFF

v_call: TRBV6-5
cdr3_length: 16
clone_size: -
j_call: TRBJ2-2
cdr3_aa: CASSYHDAGNTGELFF

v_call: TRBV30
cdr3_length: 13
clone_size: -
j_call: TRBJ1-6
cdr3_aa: CAWRATGQAPLHF

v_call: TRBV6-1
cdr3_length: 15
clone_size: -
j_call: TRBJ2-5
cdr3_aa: CASSERDRASETQYF

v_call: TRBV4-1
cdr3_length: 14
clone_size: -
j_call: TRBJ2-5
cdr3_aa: CASSHPGQGETQYF

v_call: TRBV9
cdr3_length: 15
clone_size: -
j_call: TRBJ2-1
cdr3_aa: CASSVQTGGYGEQFF

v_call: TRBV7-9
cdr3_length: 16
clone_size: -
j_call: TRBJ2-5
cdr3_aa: CASSAYRDRGKETQYF

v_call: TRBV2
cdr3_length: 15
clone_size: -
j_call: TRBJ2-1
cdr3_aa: CATQERGQGSNEQFF

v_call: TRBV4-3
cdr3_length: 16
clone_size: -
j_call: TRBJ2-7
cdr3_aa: CASSQSTGIDSYEQYF

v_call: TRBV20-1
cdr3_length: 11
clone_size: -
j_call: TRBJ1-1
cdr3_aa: CSAWDRVGAFF

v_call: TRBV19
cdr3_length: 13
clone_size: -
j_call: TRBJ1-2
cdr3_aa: CASSISGAGGYTF

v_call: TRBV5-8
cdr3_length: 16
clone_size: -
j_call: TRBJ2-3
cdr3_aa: CASSLAAGMGTDTQYF

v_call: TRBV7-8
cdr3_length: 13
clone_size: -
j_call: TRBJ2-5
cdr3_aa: CASSLVSSETQYF

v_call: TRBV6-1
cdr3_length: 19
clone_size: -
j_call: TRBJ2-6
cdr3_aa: CASSEVLALRQTRANVLTF

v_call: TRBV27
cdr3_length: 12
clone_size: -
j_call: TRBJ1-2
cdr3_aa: CASSLNGGGYTF

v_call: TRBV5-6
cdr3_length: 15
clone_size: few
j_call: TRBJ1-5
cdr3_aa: CASSSRGYSNQPQHF